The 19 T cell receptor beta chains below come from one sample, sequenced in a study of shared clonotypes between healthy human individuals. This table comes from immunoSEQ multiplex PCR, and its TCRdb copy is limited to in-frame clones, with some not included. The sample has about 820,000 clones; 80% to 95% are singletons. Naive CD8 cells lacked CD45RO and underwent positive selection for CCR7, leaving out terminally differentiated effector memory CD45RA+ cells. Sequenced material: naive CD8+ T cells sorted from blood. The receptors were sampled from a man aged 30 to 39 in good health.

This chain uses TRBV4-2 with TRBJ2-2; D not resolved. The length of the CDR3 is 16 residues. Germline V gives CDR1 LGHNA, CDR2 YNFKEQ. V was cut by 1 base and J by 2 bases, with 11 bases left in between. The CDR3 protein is CASSQVSSTNTGELFF. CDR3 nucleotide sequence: TGTGCCAGCAGCCAAGTCTCCAGCACCAACACCGGGGAGCTGTTTTTT.

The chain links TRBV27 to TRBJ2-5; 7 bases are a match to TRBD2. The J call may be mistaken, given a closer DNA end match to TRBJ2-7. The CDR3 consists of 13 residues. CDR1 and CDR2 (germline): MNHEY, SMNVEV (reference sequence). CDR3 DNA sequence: TGTGCCAGCGCTCCCGGGAGGACCTACGAGCAGTACTTC. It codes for CASAPGRTYEQYF.

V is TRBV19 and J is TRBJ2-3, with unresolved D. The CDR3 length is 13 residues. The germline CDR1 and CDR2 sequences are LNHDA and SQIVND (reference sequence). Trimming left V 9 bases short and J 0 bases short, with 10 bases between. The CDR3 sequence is CASSWSSTDTQYF. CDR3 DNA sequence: TGTGCCAGCAGCTGGTCTAGCACAGATACGCAGTATTTT.

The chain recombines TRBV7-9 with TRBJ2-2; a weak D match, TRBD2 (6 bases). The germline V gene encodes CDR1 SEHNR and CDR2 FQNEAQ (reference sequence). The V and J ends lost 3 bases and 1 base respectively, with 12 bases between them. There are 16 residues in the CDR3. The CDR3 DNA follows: TGTGCCAGCAGCTTGGAGGGACGGTGGAACACCGGGGAGCTGTTTTTT. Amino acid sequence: CASSLEGRWNTGELFF.

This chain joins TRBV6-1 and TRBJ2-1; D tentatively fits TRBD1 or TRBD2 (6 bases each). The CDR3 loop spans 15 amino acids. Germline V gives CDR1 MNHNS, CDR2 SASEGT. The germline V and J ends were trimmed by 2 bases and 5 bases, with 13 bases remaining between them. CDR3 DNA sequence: TGTGCCAGCAGTGAATACGGGGGCACCCACAATGAGCAGTTCTTC. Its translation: CASSEYGGTHNEQFF.

The CDR3 reads CASSLQGLATQGHSYEQYF. In nucleotides, the CDR3 is TGTGCCAGCAGTTTGCAGGGACTAGCGACCCAAGGGCACTCCTACGAGCAGTACTTC. This chain links TRBV7-2 with TRBJ2-7; TRBD2 agrees at 10 bases. V lost 6 bases and J lost 0; bases outside the gene matches: 17. Germline values: CDR1 SGHTA, CDR2 FQGNSA. This CDR3 contains 19 residues.

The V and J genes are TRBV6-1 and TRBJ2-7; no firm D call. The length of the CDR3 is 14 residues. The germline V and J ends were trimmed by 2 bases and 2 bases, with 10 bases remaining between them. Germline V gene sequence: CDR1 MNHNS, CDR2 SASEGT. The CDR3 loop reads CASSERNRAYEQYF. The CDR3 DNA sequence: TGTGCCAGCAGTGAACGTAACAGAGCCTACGAGCAGTACTTC.

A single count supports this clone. The CDR3 here is CASSLAGGPGDTQYF. CDR3 in DNA: TGTGCCAGCAGCTTAGCGGGAGGGCCGGGAGATACGCAGTATTTT. J is TRBJ2-3 and V is TRBV7-3; 9 positions agree with TRBD2. J was trimmed by 5 bases and V by 2 bases; bases with no gene match: 5. Germline V gene data show CDR1 as SGHTA and CDR2 as FQGTGA. The CDR3 spans 15 residues. Looking up the rest from reference TRBV7-3 and TRBJ2-3 gives the full variable domain: GAGVSQTPSNKVTEKGKYVELRCDPISGHTALYWYRQSLGQGPEFLIYFQGTGAADDSGLPNDRFFAVRPEGSVSTLKIQRTERGDSAVYLCASSLAGGPGDTQYFGPGTRLTVL.

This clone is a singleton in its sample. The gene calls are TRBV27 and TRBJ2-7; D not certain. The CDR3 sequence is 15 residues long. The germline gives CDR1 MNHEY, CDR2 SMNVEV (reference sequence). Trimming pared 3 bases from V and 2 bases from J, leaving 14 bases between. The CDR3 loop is CASSFKTFDTYEQYF. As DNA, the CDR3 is TGTGCCAGCAGTTTCAAGACTTTTGACACCTACGAGCAGTACTTC.

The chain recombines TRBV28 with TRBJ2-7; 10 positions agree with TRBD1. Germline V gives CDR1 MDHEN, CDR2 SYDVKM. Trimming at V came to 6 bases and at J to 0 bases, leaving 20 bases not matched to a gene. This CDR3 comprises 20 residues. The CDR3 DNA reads TGTGCCAGCAGCCGTCGAGTCCGTTCGACCGGGACAGGGGTCTCCTACGAGCAGTACTTC. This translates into CASSRRVRSTGTGVSYEQYF.

The CDR3 DNA reads TGCAGTGCGCTTCAGGACACTGAAGCTTTCTTT. Its protein is CSALQDTEAFF. V usage is TRBV20-1 and J usage is TRBJ1-1, with D uncertain. The CDR3 spans 11 residues. V was pared by 6 bases and J by 3 bases, with 8 bases between. The germline CDR1 and CDR2 sequences are DFQATT and SNEGSKA (reference sequence).

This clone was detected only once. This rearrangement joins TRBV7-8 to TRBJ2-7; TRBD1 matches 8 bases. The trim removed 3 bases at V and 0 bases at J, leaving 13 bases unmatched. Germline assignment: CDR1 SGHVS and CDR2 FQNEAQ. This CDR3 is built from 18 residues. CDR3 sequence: CASSFRPGQVVSSYEQYF. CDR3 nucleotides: TGTGCCAGCAGCTTCAGACCGGGACAGGTTGTGAGCTCCTACGAGCAGTACTTC.

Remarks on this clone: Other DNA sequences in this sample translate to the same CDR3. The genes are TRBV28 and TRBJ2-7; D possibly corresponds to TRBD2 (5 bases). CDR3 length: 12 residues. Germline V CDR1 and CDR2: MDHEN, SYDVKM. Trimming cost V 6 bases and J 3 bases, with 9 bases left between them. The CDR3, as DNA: TGTGCCAGCAGCCTGACTAACTACGAGCAGTACTTC. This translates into CASSLTNYEQYF. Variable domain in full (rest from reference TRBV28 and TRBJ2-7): DVKVTQSSRYLVKRTGEKVFLECVQDMDHENMFWYRQDPGLGLRLIYFSYDVKMKEKGDIPEGYSVSREKKERFSLILESASTNQTSMYLCASSLTNYEQYFGPGTRLTVT.

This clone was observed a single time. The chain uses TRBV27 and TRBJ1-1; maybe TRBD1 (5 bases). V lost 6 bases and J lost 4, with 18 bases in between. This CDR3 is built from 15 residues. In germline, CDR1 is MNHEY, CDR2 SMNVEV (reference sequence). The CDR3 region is CASSPGTGPVTEAFF. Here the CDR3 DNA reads TGTGCCAGCAGCCCTGGGACGGGGCCGGTCACTGAAGCTTTCTTT.

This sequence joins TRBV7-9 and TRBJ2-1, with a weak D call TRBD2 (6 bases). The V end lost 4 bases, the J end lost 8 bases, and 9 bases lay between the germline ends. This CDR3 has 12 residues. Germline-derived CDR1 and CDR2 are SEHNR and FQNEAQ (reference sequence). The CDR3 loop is CASSWRGDEQFF. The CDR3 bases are TGTGCCAGCAGCTGGAGGGGCGATGAGCAGTTCTTC. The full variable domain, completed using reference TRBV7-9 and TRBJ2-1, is DTGVSQNPRHKITKRGQNVTFRCDPISEHNRLYWYRQTLGQGPEFLTYFQNEAQLEKSRLLSDRFSAERPKGSFSTLEIQRTEQGDSAMYLCASSWRGDEQFFGPGTRLTVL.

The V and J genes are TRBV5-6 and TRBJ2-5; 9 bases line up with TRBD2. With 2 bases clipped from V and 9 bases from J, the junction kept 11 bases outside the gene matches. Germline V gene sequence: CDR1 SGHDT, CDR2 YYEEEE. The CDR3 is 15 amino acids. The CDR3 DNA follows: TGTGCCAGCAGCTTTAGCGGGAGCTTAAAGGGGGCCCAGTACTTC. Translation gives CASSFSGSLKGAQYF.

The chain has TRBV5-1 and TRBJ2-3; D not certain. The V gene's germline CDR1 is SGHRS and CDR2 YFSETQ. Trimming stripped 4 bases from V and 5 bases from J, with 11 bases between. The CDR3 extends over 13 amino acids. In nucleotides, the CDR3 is TGCGCCAGCAGCCTTTGGCCGGGAGATACGCAGTATTTT. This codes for CASSLWPGDTQYF.

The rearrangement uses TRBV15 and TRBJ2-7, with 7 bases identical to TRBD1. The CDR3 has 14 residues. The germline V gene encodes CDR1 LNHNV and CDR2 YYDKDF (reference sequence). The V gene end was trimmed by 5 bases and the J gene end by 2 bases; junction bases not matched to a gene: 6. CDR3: CATSSRTGTYEQYF. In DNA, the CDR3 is TGTGCCACCAGCTCCCGGACAGGCACCTACGAGCAGTACTTC.

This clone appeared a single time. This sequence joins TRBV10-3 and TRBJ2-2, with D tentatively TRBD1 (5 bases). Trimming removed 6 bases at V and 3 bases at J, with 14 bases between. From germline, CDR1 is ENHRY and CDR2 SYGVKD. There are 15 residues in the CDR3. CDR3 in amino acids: CAIRPGSRDTGELFF. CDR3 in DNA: TGTGCCATCAGGCCAGGGTCTAGGGACACCGGGGAGCTGTTTTTT.